Following are 25 T cell receptor beta chains from one sample sequenced in a study of graft-versus-host responses after intestinal transplantation. This table comes from immunoSEQ multiplex PCR, and its TCRdb copy is limited to in-frame clones, with some not included. The sample gives about 88,000 clones, approximately 90% of which show up once; less than 0.45% is in the top ten. These TCRs are of unknown antigen specificity. The sequenced sample was unstimulated CD4+ T cells sorted from spleen or lymph node cells, obtained before transplant. The source of these receptors is a human donor who was the organ donor for an intestinal transplant.

The chain uses TRBV29-1 and TRBJ2-1; 7 bases map to TRBD1. There are 13 residues in the CDR3. CDR1 and CDR2 (germline): SQVTM, ANQGSEA. Trimming removed 7 bases from V and 5 bases from J; junction bases left unmatched: 8. The DNA of the CDR3 is TGCAGCGCAAACAGGGGAATCCACAATGAGCAGTTCTTC. As protein: CSANRGIHNEQFF.

The chain has TRBV6-1 and TRBJ1-6; D gene uncertain. Germline V gives CDR1 MNHNS, CDR2 SASEGT. This CDR3 spans 13 amino acids. V was clipped by 1 base and J by 10 bases, with 8 bases between them. CDR3 loop: CASSEGRISPLHF. The CDR3 DNA follows: TGTGCCAGCAGTGAAGGGAGGATATCACCCCTCCACTTT.

The J gene is TRBJ1-1, the V gene TRBV28; unclear D gene. V lost 1 base and J lost 9, with 9 bases in between. CDR3 length: 12 amino acids. Germline V gene lookup returns CDR1 MDHEN and CDR2 SYDVKM. CDR3: CASSLFREKAFF. As DNA, the CDR3 is TGTGCCAGCAGTTTATTCCGGGAAAAAGCTTTCTTT.

This rearrangement joins TRBV7-3 to TRBJ2-1, with 14 bases fitting TRBD2. Trimming removed 4 bases from V and 5 bases from J; junction bases left unmatched: 16. Germline CDR1 is SGHTA and CDR2 is FQGTGA. The CDR3 runs 20 residues. The CDR3 protein is CASSSRRGTSGGPRDNEQFF. The CDR3 region has the DNA TGTGCCAGCAGCTCGCGCCGGGGGACTAGCGGGGGTCCGCGGGACAATGAGCAGTTCTTC.

The V gene is TRBV30, the J gene TRBJ1-5; D may be TRBD1 (6 bases). Trimming shortened V by 3 bases and J by 6 bases, and 12 bases separated the two germline ends. The CDR3 runs 13 residues. Per the germline V gene, CDR1 is GTSNPN and CDR2 is SVGIG (reference sequence). CDR3 amino acids: CAWRHRVGQPQHF. The CDR3, as DNA: TGTGCCTGGAGACACAGGGTGGGTCAGCCCCAGCATTTT.

This clone was seen once. Additional DNA sequences in this sample encode the identical CDR3. Written as DNA, the CDR3 is TGCAGTGCGGCGGGGAACAATGAGCAGTTCTTC. This codes for CSAAGNNEQFF. This chain joins TRBV20-1 and TRBJ2-1, with a tentative D call TRBD2 (6 bases). CDR3 length: 11 amino acids. Germline values: CDR1 DFQATT, CDR2 SNEGSKA (reference sequence). V shed 6 bases and J shed 5 bases, with 8 bases lying between them.

The CDR3, as DNA: TGTGCCAGCAGCTACCCTGGGCCGAGCATGAACACTGAAGCTTTCTTT. The encoded protein is CASSYPGPSMNTEAFF. The genes are TRBV28 and TRBJ1-1; D is unclear. CDR1 and CDR2 from the germline V gene are MDHEN and SYDVKM. Trimming left V 6 bases short and J 0 bases short, with 17 bases between. CDR3 length: 16 residues.

With respect to this clone: The junction departs from the called germline gene at one end, perhaps through a read error. Other DNA sequences in the same sample also yield this CDR3. The chain recombines TRBV7-9 with TRBJ1-5; D unclear. There are 15 residues in the CDR3. CDR1 and CDR2 from the germline V gene are SEHNR and FQNEAQ (reference sequence). The CDR3 sequence: CASSLGEYSNQPQHF. CDR3 coding DNA: TGTGCCAGTAGCTTAGGCGAATATAGCAATCAGCCCCAGCATTTT.

V gene TRBV19 combines with J gene TRBJ2-3, with 8 bases that match TRBD2. The CDR3 has 16 amino acids. CDR1 LNHDA and CDR2 SQIVND come from the germline V gene (reference sequence). J gave up 2 bases and V 6 bases, and 10 bases lay outside the gene matches. The CDR3 loop reads CASRGLGHSITDTQYF. CDR3 sequence (DNA): TGTGCCAGTAGGGGACTAGGACACTCTATCACAGATACGCAGTATTTT.

This chain links TRBV29-1 with TRBJ1-2, with 11 bases fitting TRBD1. This CDR3 has 13 amino acids. V dropped 4 bases and J dropped 4; count of bases not matched to a gene: 2. Germline V gene data show CDR1 as SQVTM and CDR2 as ANQGSEA. CDR3 bases: TGCAGCGTTGGAGGGACAGGGGGCTATGGCTACACCTTC. As protein: CSVGGTGGYGYTF. The full variable domain, completed using reference TRBV29-1 and TRBJ1-2, is SAVISQKPSRDICQRGTSLTIQCQVDSQVTMMFWYRQQPGQSLTLIATANQGSEATYESGFVIDKFPISRPNLTFSTLTVSNMSPEDSSIYLCSVGGTGGYGYTFGSGTRLTVV.

The rearrangement joins TRBV10-3 to TRBJ1-1; 8 bases are shared with TRBD1. The CDR3 is made up of 13 amino acids. Losses at the gene ends were 3 bases for V and 10 bases for J; bases not matched to a gene: 7. The V gene's germline CDR1 is ENHRY and CDR2 SYGVKD. This chain's CDR3 is CAISDPGQGRAFF. The DNA of the CDR3 is TGTGCCATCAGTGACCCAGGACAGGGTAGAGCTTTCTTT.

The chain uses TRBV19 and TRBJ2-1; 10 bases agree with TRBD2. The CDR3 runs to 15 residues. In germline, CDR1 is LNHDA, CDR2 SQIVND (reference sequence). After removal of 5 bases from V and 9 bases from J, the junction contained 10 bases not matched to a gene. The CDR3 spells CASSSPSGGSSEQFF. The CDR3 DNA reads as TGTGCCAGTAGTTCTCCTAGCGGGGGCTCTAGTGAGCAGTTCTTC.

The chain links TRBV30 to TRBJ1-1; D remains unclear. The CDR3 runs to 14 residues. The V end was cut by 5 bases, the J end by 5 bases, with 18 bases between. The germline CDR1 and CDR2 sequences are GTSNPN and SVGIG (reference sequence). The CDR3 nucleotides read TGTGCCTGGCGCGAGGTTTTACGTAGGACTGAAGCTTTCTTT. This sequence encodes CAWREVLRRTEAFF.

This clone appeared a single time. Other DNA sequences in the sample encode the same CDR3. The chain combines TRBV6-5 with TRBJ1-1, with 7 bases lining up with TRBD1. Germline V gene data show CDR1 as MNHEY and CDR2 as SVGAGI. The trim removed 0 bases at V and 5 bases at J, leaving 6 bases unmatched. The CDR3 consists of 15 residues. The CDR3 protein is CASSYSGGAGTEAFF. Written as DNA, the CDR3 is TGTGCCAGCAGTTACTCAGGGGGCGCGGGGACTGAAGCTTTCTTT.

The chain couples TRBV27 to TRBJ2-3, with a possible D match to TRBD2 (7 bases). The length of the CDR3 is 15 residues. Trimming left V 4 bases short and J 4 bases short, with 15 bases between. Germline V lookup: CDR1 MNHEY, CDR2 SMNVEV (reference sequence). The CDR3 DNA reads as TGTGCCAGCAGTTCCCGCGGGGGCACCTCAGATACGCAGTATTTT. It codes for CASSSRGGTSDTQYF.

J is TRBJ1-6 and V is TRBV15; the D is unclear. CDR1 is LNHNV and CDR2 is YYDKDF in the germline V gene (reference sequence). This CDR3 spans 15 amino acids. V shed 0 bases and J shed 7 bases, with 10 bases lying between them. This chain's CDR3 is CATSRDTRMNSPLHF. DNA of the CDR3: TGTGCCACCAGCAGAGATACCAGGATGAATTCACCCCTCCACTTT.

The chain employs TRBV5-1 and TRBJ2-1; 12 bases agree with TRBD2. Germline CDR1 SGHRS, CDR2 YFSETQ. The V and J ends lost 2 bases and 2 bases, in that order; junction bases with no gene match: 11. This CDR3 has 19 amino acids. The CDR3 nucleotides read TGCGCCAGCAGCTTCACCGGGACTAGCGGGTCTCCGGCCTACAATGAGCAGTTCTTC. Its protein product is CASSFTGTSGSPAYNEQFF.

CDR3 region: CASTIWRGDQDTQYF. Here the CDR3 DNA reads TGTGCCAGCACCATTTGGCGGGGGGATCAGGATACGCAGTATTTT. The chain couples TRBV7-8 to TRBJ2-3, with 8 positions matching TRBD2. This CDR3 region has 15 residues. Germline CDR1 reads SGHVS; CDR2 reads FQNEAQ. V was clipped by 7 bases and J by 6 bases; unmatched bases: 12. The full variable domain, its missing parts supplied by reference TRBV7-8 and TRBJ2-3, is GAGVSQSPRYKVAKRGQDVALRCDPISGHVSLFWYQQALGQGPEFLTYFQNEAQLDKSGLPSDRFFAERPEGSVSTLKIQRTQQEDSAVYLCASTIWRGDQDTQYFGPGTRLTVL.

The rearrangement links TRBV18 to TRBJ1-4, with D unclear. The germline gives CDR1 KGHSH, CDR2 LQKENI. The CDR3 totals 14 residues. Trimming left V 3 bases short and J 6 bases short, with 11 bases between. Written as DNA, the CDR3 is TGTGCCAGCTCACCTGGCCGGGAGTATGAAAAACTGTTTTTT. It encodes CASSPGREYEKLFF. Looking up the rest from reference TRBV18 and TRBJ1-4 gives the full variable domain: NAGVMQNPRHLVRRRGQEARLRCSPMKGHSHVYWYRQLPEEGLKFMVYLQKENIIDESGMPKERFSAEFPKEGPSILRIQQVVRGDSAAYFCASSPGREYEKLFFGSGTQLSVL.

This chain connects TRBV4-1 to TRBJ2-5, with TRBD2 identical over 10 bases. Germline V CDR1 and CDR2: MGHRA, YSYEKL. The CDR3 length is 19 residues. The V segment lost 1 base and the J segment 2 bases; nucleotides outside the gene matches: 13. The CDR3 sequence: CASSQVAGSGGNIQETQYF. The DNA of the CDR3 is TGCGCCAGCAGCCAAGTAGCGGGTAGCGGGGGGAATATTCAAGAGACCCAGTACTTC.

The rearrangement links TRBV5-8 to TRBJ1-1; 8 bases align to TRBD1. This CDR3 contains 13 residues. V dropped 7 bases and J dropped 1; count of bases not matched to a gene: 3. From germline, CDR1 is SGHTS and CDR2 YDEGEE. CDR3 coding DNA: TGTGCCAGCCCCGGACAGGGGAACACTGAAGCTTTCTTT. Amino acids: CASPGQGNTEAFF.

This rearrangement joins TRBV19 to TRBJ1-4, with D unclear. Germline V gene sequence: CDR1 LNHDA, CDR2 SQIVND (reference sequence). V was clipped by 6 bases and J by 0 bases, with 5 bases between them. The CDR3 is 13 amino acids. This chain's CDR3 is CASSRATNEKLFF. The CDR3 DNA sequence: TGTGCCAGTAGCCGGGCAACTAATGAAAAACTGTTTTTT.

The chain combines TRBV5-4 with TRBJ2-5; 8 positions match TRBD1. With V trimmed by 1 base and J by 3 bases, 14 bases remained unmatched. There are 18 residues in the CDR3. The germline V gene encodes CDR1 SGHNT and CDR2 YYREEE (reference sequence). CDR3 sequence: CASSLWDWTGYREETQYF. CDR3 nucleotides: TGTGCCAGCAGCTTGTGGGACTGGACAGGGTATCGGGAAGAGACCCAGTACTTC.

The chain has TRBV29-1 and TRBJ2-3; TRBD2 matches at 7 bases. Germline trimming cut 2 bases from V and 3 bases from J; bases unmatched to any gene: 8. Germline CDR1 is SQVTM and CDR2 is ANQGSEA. The CDR3 extends over 15 amino acids. CDR3 sequence reads: CSVELVGGGTDTQYF. The CDR3 DNA sequence: TGCAGCGTTGAATTAGTTGGCGGGGGAACAGATACGCAGTATTTT.

The chain is built from TRBV7-8 and TRBJ2-7; 7 bases map to TRBD2. This CDR3 is 19 amino acids long. Losses at the gene ends were 2 bases for V and 2 bases for J; bases not matched to a gene: 18. Germline V gene sequence: CDR1 SGHVS, CDR2 FQNEAQ. The CDR3 DNA reads TGTGCCAGCAGCTTATTTCTTACCCCAGGAACTAGCGCCGCCTACGAGCAGTACTTC. Protein: CASSLFLTPGTSAAYEQYF.